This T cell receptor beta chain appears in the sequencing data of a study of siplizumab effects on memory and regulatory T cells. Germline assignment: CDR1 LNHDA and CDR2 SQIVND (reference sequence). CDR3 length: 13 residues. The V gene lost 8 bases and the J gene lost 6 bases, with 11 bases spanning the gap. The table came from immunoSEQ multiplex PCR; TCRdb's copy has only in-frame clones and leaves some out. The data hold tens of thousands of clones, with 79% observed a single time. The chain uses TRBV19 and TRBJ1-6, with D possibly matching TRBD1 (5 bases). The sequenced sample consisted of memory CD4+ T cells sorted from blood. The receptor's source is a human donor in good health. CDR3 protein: CASLDGGNSPLHF. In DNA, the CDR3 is TGTGCCAGTCTCGATGGGGGTAATTCACCCCTCCACTTT.